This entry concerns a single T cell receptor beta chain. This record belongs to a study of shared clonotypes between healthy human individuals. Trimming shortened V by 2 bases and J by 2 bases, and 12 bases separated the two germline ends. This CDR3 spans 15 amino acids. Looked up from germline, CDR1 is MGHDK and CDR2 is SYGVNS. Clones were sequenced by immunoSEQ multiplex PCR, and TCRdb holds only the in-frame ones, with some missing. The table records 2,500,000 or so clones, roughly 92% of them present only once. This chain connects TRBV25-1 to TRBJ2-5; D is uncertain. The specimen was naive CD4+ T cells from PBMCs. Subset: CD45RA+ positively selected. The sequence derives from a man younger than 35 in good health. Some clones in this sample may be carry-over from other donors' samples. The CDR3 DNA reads TGTGCCAGCAGTGAACTCGGCAGAGAACAAGAGACCCAGTACTTC. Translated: CASSELGREQETQYF. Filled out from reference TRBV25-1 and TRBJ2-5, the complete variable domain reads EADIYQTPRYLVIGTGKKITLECSQTMGHDKMYWYQQDPGMELHLIHYSYGVNSTEKGDLSSESTVSRIRTEHFPLTLESARPSHTSQYLCASSELGREQETQYFGPGTRLLVL.